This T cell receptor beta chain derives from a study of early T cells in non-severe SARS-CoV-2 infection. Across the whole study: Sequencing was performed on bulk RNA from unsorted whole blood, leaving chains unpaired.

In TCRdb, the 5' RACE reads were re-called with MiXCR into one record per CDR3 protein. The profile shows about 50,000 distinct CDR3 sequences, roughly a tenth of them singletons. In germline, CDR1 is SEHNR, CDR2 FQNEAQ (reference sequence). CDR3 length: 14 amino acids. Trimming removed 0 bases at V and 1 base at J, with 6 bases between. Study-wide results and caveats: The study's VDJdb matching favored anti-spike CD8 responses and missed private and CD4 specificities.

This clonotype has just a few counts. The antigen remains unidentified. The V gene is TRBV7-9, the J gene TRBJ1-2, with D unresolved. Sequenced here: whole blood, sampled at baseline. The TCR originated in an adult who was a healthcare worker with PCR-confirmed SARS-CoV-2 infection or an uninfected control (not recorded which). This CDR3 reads CASSLARSNYGYTF. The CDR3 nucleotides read TGTGCCAGCAGCTTAGCGCGCAGTAACTATGGCTACACCTTC.